Listed below are T cell receptor beta chains from one sample, sequenced in a study of blood T cells in healthy people across ages. TCRdb re-called the 5' RACE reads through MiXCR, storing one row per CDR3 protein. The sample contains 380,000 or so distinct CDR3 sequences, over 45% of which appear only once. The source material was blood. The receptors stem from a man between 60 and 75 years old in good health. The CDR3 runs from the conserved cysteine through the conserved F or W. The D gene is left open where the match is weak. A clone size is listed for some rows: how often the clone was seen (once, few, many), or a class if it is expanded.

D gene	V gene	CDR3 length	clone size	J gene	CDR3 protein	CDR3 DNA
.	TRBV7-2	14	.	TRBJ2-1	CASSLYTSYNEQFF	TGTGCCAGCAGCCTCTACACTTCCTACAATGAGCAGTTCTTC
.	TRBV7-2	15	.	TRBJ2-3	CACSSALGGTDTQYF	TGTGCCTGCAGCTCGGCCCTTGGCGGCACAGATACGCAGTATTTT
.	TRBV3-1	16	.	TRBJ2-1	CASRSTGGSSYNEQFF	TGTGCCAGCAGATCCACAGGTGGGAGCTCCTACAATGAGCAGTTCTTC
TRBD2	TRBV2	16	.	TRBJ2-5	CASSPAAGSPQETQYF	TGTGCCAGCAGCCCAGCAGCGGGGAGCCCCCAAGAGACCCAGTACTTC
.	TRBV5-1	16	.	TRBJ2-1	CASSPDPWGSYNEQFF	TGCGCCAGCAGCCCTGACCCGTGGGGCTCCTACAATGAGCAGTTCTTC
TRBD1	TRBV29-1	12	.	TRBJ1-1	CSVGGGLTEAFF	TGCAGCGTTGGAGGGGGCTTAACTGAAGCTTTCTTT
TRBD2	TRBV9	16	.	TRBJ2-1	CASSVGGSGIYNEQFF	TGTGCCAGCAGCGTAGGGGGTAGCGGGATATACAATGAGCAGTTCTTC
.	TRBV6-2/TRBV6-3	12	few	TRBJ2-7	CASSYRYYEQYF	TGTGCCAGCAGTTACCGGTACTACGAGCAGTACTTC
TRBD1	TRBV2	15	.	TRBJ2-3	CASRRDRSSFDTQYF	TGTGCCAGCAGGCGGGACAGGTCCTCTTTTGATACGCAGTATTTT
.	TRBV7-3	15	many	TRBJ1-1	CASSPSGSMNTEAFF	TGTGCCAGCAGCCCCTCGGGCAGTATGAACACTGAAGCTTTCTTT
.	TRBV21-1	19	once	TRBJ2-7	CASSNLVFWATPVSYEQYF	TGTGCCAGCAGCAATTTAGTTTTTTGGGCGACACCGGTTTCCTACGAGCAGTACTTC
.	TRBV6-1	12	.	TRBJ2-7	CASRPPDYEQYF	TGTGCCAGCAGACCACCCGACTACGAGCAGTACTTC
TRBD2	TRBV4-3	15	.	TRBJ2-2	CASSPGTTYTGELFF	TGCGCCAGCAGCCCCGGGACTACATACACCGGGGAGCTGTTTTTT
.	TRBV6-6	15	few	TRBJ2-7	CASSYPEGSAYEQYF	TGTGCCAGCAGTTACCCCGAGGGCAGCGCCTACGAGCAGTACTTC
.	TRBV4-1	14	.	TRBJ2-7	CASSQVGSGYEQYF	TGCGCCAGCAGCCAAGTGGGCAGCGGGTACGAGCAGTACTTC
.	TRBV29-1	12	many	TRBJ2-5	CSVAHRKETQYF	TGCAGCGTTGCTCACAGGAAAGAGACCCAGTACTTC
.	TRBV4-2	15	.	TRBJ2-7	CASSQDEGTVDEQYF	TGTGCCAGCAGCCAAGATGAGGGCACGGTAGACGAGCAGTACTTC
TRBD1	TRBV10-3	15	few	TRBJ2-7	CAISSGTGSSYEQYF	TGTGCCATCAGTTCCGGGACAGGGAGCTCCTACGAGCAGTACTTC
TRBD2	TRBV10-3	16	.	TRBJ2-3	CAISEGTSGITDTQYF	TGTGCCATCAGTGAGGGGACTAGCGGTATCACAGATACGCAGTATTTT
.	TRBV7-9	16	few	TRBJ2-1	CASSLARGAPYNEQFF	TGTGCCAGCAGCTTAGCGCGAGGGGCCCCCTACAATGAGCAGTTCTTC
.	TRBV4-2	14	.	TRBJ2-5	CASSQDVGWETQYF	TGTGCCAGCAGCCAAGATGTGGGGTGGGAGACCCAGTACTTC
TRBD2	TRBV12-3/TRBV12-4	14	few	TRBJ2-7	CASSTSGGGYEQYF	TGTGCCAGCAGTACTAGCGGGGGGGGGTACGAGCAGTACTTC
.	TRBV6-1	18	.	TRBJ2-6	CASSVRGPKKSGANVLTF	TGTGCCAGCAGTGTCAGGGGCCCCAAGAAATCTGGGGCCAACGTCCTGACTTTC
.	TRBV5-1	12	many	TRBJ2-7	CASSLGGSEQYF	TGTGCCAGCTCCCTGGGGGGCAGCGAGCAGTACTTC
.	TRBV20-1	14	once	TRBJ2-3	CSARDILGGDTQYF	TGCAGTGCTAGAGATATTCTCGGAGGAGATACGCAGTATTTT
.	TRBV9	15	.	TRBJ2-1	CASSARDMPYNEQFF	TGTGCCAGCAGCGCCCGGGACATGCCCTACAATGAGCAGTTCTTC
TRBD2	TRBV3-1	16	.	TRBJ2-3	CASSQRALAATDTQYF	TGTGCCAGCAGCCAAAGGGCTCTAGCGGCCACAGATACGCAGTATTTT
.	TRBV20-1	15	few	TRBJ2-1	CSARDRPGGSNEQFF	TGCAGTGCTAGAGACCGTCCCGGAGGATCCAATGAGCAGTTCTTC
.	TRBV9	14	many	TRBJ2-7	CASSHSGQTYEQYF	TGTGCCAGCTCCCACTCGGGACAAACCTACGAGCAGTACTTC
TRBD2	TRBV29-1	17	.	TRBJ2-1	CSVEQLSGRRAYNEQFF	TGCAGCGTTGAACAGCTTAGCGGGAGGCGAGCTTACAATGAGCAGTTCTTC
TRBD1	TRBV7-2	15	.	TRBJ1-2	CASSRPGTETYGYTF	TGTGCCAGCAGCCGACCCGGGACAGAGACCTATGGCTACACCTTC
TRBD2	TRBV7-9	16	.	TRBJ2-2	CASSYGLAEIRGELFF	TGTGCCAGCAGCTACGGACTAGCGGAGATACGCGGGGAGCTGTTTTTT
.	TRBV6-2/TRBV6-3	12	.	TRBJ1-2	CASSYGFDGYTF	TGTGCCAGCAGTTATGGGTTCGATGGCTACACCTTC
TRBD2	TRBV6-2/TRBV6-3	16	.	TRBJ2-1	CASSVREREGLSEQFF	TGTGCCAGCAGTGTACGAGAGCGGGAGGGCCTTAGTGAGCAGTTCTTC
.	TRBV20-1	14	.	TRBJ2-7	CSAFRGGSYNEQYF	TGCAGTGCTTTCAGGGGCGGTTCCTACAATGAGCAGTACTTC
.	TRBV9	15	.	TRBJ1-1	CASSARGGLDTEAFF	TGTGCCAGCAGCGCCCGTGGGGGGCTCGACACTGAAGCTTTCTTT
.	TRBV7-2	12	.	TRBJ2-3	CASSRGVDTQYF	TGTGCCAGCAGCCGGGGCGTGGATACGCAGTATTTT
TRBD2	TRBV28	14	.	TRBJ2-5	CAGSLSGRGETQYF	TGTGCCGGCAGTTTAAGCGGGAGAGGGGAGACCCAGTACTTC
TRBD2	TRBV12-3/TRBV12-4	16	.	TRBJ2-3	CASRTSGGTRADTQYF	TGTGCCAGCAGGACTAGCGGGGGGACTAGAGCAGATACGCAGTATTTT
.	TRBV5-1	15	many	TRBJ2-5	CASSRWTQGAETQYF	TGCGCCAGCAGTCGATGGACTCAGGGTGCGGAGACCCAGTACTTC
.	TRBV5-1	14	.	TRBJ2-5	CASTTVPSQETQYF	TGCGCCAGCACCACTGTCCCATCCCAAGAGACCCAGTACTTC
.	TRBV28	15	.	TRBJ1-2	CASSTGHRANYGYTF	TGTGCCAGCAGCACAGGACACCGAGCTAACTATGGCTACACCTTC